Presented here are 18 T cell receptor beta chains from one specimen sequenced in a study of beta chain features in type 1 diabetes. General study results and limits: Type 1 diabetes patients had TCRB CDR3s that were shorter (moderately but significantly so) in all four CD4+ subsets.

These receptors are not linked to any known antigen. cDNA synthesis used the whole RNA isolate, giving expressed TCRB sequences. Some clones are missing from TCRdb's copy, which holds only in-frame ones; the method was immunoSEQ multiplex PCR. The sample gives some 370,000 clones, 8% to 10% of which show up once; roughly 0.54% is in the top ten. Sequenced sample: central memory CD4+ T cells from blood. These receptors were taken from a man aged 25-45 years with type 1 diabetes.

The chain is built from TRBV30 and TRBJ2-7; D perhaps matches TRBD2 (7 bases). Between the trimmed V and J ends, which lost 3 bases and 9 bases, there was a span of 15 bases. The germline V gene encodes CDR1 GTSNPN and CDR2 SVGIG (reference sequence). This CDR3 comprises 12 residues. The CDR3: CAWSVEGGRQYF. Written as DNA, the CDR3 is TGTGCCTGGAGCGTGGAGGGGGGGAGGCAGTACTTC.

At least ten counts were recorded for this clone. This sequence joins TRBV7-2 and TRBJ2-1; 7 nucleotides match TRBD2. Germline assignment: CDR1 SGHTA and CDR2 FQGNSA. V lost 1 base and J lost 8; bases outside the gene matches: 8. This CDR3 has 15 residues. CDR3 sequence: CASSLGLAAGDEQFF. The CDR3, as DNA: TGTGCCAGCAGCTTAGGCCTAGCGGCTGGCGATGAGCAGTTCTTC.

This clone was recorded at least ten times. J is TRBJ2-1 and V is TRBV14; D possibly corresponds to TRBD2 (5 bases). This CDR3 contains 14 residues. Per the germline V gene, CDR1 is SGHDN and CDR2 is FVKESK. V was trimmed by 4 bases and J by 8 bases, leaving 15 bases between them. CDR3 bases: TGTGCCAGCAGCCCGGACTTTCCCCTACATGAGCAGTTCTTC. This sequence encodes CASSPDFPLHEQFF.

This clone was recorded at least ten times. The chain employs TRBV28 and TRBJ2-1, with TRBD2 identical over 7 bases. There are 16 residues in the CDR3. The trim removed 1 base at V and 5 bases at J, leaving 8 bases unmatched. In germline, CDR1 is MDHEN, CDR2 SYDVKM. The CDR3 sequence: CASSLLSAGLNNEQFF. DNA for the CDR3: TGTGCCAGCAGTTTATTGTCAGCGGGGCTTAACAATGAGCAGTTCTTC.

This clone was seen only a few times. The chain joins TRBV7-3 to TRBJ2-1; 12 bases fit TRBD2. Germline V CDR1 and CDR2: SGHTA, FQGTGA. Unmatched junction bases numbered 11, after V lost 3 bases and J lost 5 bases. CDR3 length: 18 residues. The CDR3 coding sequence is TGTGCCAGCAGCTTCTCTAGCGGGAGGGCCGCCCCCCACAATGAGCAGTTCTTC. This sequence encodes CASSFSSGRAAPHNEQFF.

The chain links TRBV6-5 to TRBJ2-1, with TRBD2 identical over 7 bases. Germline values: CDR1 MNHEY, CDR2 SVGAGI. V shed 6 bases and J 8 bases; nucleotides not matched to a gene: 10. CDR3 size: 14 residues. CDR3 protein: CASSPRLGGDEQFF. CDR3 nucleotides: TGTGCCAGCAGCCCCCGGTTGGGGGGGGATGAGCAGTTCTTC.

The rearrangement uses TRBV7-2 and TRBJ1-5; 12 bases match TRBD1. V shed 5 bases, J shed 8 bases, and the junction held 7 bases outside the gene matches. The CDR3 is 15 amino acids. Germline CDR1 SGHTA, CDR2 FQGNSA. For the CDR3, the DNA is TGTGCCAGCAGCCCCATGGGACAGGGGGCCGAGCCCCAGCATTTT. Translating gives CASSPMGQGAEPQHF.

The chain links TRBV6-6 to TRBJ1-1; perhaps TRBD1 as D (5 bases). There are 12 residues in the CDR3. Per germline, CDR1 MNHNY and CDR2 SVGAGI (reference sequence). The germline V and J ends were trimmed by 6 bases and 8 bases, with 13 bases remaining between them. The CDR3 DNA reads TGTGCCAGCAGCCTGGGGACGGAAGAAGCTTTCTTT. Residues: CASSLGTEEAFF.

The chain links TRBV5-4 to TRBJ2-7; the D is unclear. Per germline, CDR1 SGHNT and CDR2 YYREEE (reference sequence). V lost 0 bases and J lost 3, with 13 bases in between. The CDR3 contains 15 residues. The CDR3 loop reads CASSLGITAGYEQYF. As DNA, the CDR3 is TGTGCCAGCAGCTTGGGGATTACGGCAGGCTACGAGCAGTACTTC.

This chain connects TRBV19 to TRBJ2-1; D gene uncertain. With 3 bases removed from V and 4 bases from J, the gap between germline ends came to 7 bases. There are 13 residues in the CDR3. The germline V gene encodes CDR1 LNHDA and CDR2 SQIVND (reference sequence). Here the CDR3 reads CASSITPYNEQFF. The CDR3 nucleotides are TGTGCCAGTAGTATCACCCCTTACAATGAGCAGTTCTTC.

This clone came up many times. CDR3 sequence reads: CASSQDHRNYYGYTF. CDR3 DNA sequence: TGCGCCAGCAGCCAAGATCACAGGAATTACTATGGCTACACCTTC. This rearrangement joins TRBV4-1 to TRBJ1-2; weak D call: TRBD1 (5 bases). CDR1 and CDR2 (germline): MGHRA, YSYEKL. Trimming removed 0 bases at V and 3 bases at J, with 11 bases between. CDR3 length equals 15 residues.

The gene calls are TRBV7-2 and TRBJ1-4; possibly TRBD1 for D (6 bases). The germline gives CDR1 SGHTA, CDR2 FQGNSA. The CDR3 consists of 14 residues. The V end lost 5 bases, the J end lost 6 bases, and 13 bases lay between the germline ends. Here the CDR3 reads CASSPGASYEKLFF. The DNA for the CDR3 is TGTGCCAGCAGCCCAGGGGCCAGTTATGAAAAACTGTTTTTT.

CDR3 loop: CASYPDGAPTNTGELFF. CDR3 nucleotides: TGTGCCAGTTACCCCGACGGGGCACCAACGAACACCGGGGAGCTGTTTTTT. V gene TRBV28 combines with J gene TRBJ2-2; D is possibly TRBD1 or TRBD2 (5 bases each). The length of the CDR3 is 17 residues. The germline V and J ends were trimmed by 9 bases and 0 bases, with 20 bases remaining between them. Looked up from germline, CDR1 is MDHEN and CDR2 is SYDVKM.

This clone was counted only a few times. This CDR3 is CSVGGSTNEKLFF. CDR3 nucleotide sequence: TGCAGCGTTGGGGGGTCGACTAATGAAAAACTGTTTTTT. The gene calls are TRBV29-1 and TRBJ1-4; weak D call: TRBD1 (5 bases). The germline V and J ends were trimmed by 4 bases and 2 bases, with 8 bases remaining between them. The CDR3 covers 13 residues. Germline CDR1 and CDR2: SQVTM and ANQGSEA.

The J gene is TRBJ2-1, the V gene TRBV10-2, with D possibly matching TRBD2 (5 bases). This CDR3 spans 13 amino acids. Trimming stripped 0 bases from V and 13 bases from J, with 13 bases between. Germline CDR1 WSHSY, CDR2 SAAADI. The CDR3 coding sequence is TGCGCCAGCAGTGAGTCAGAGGCTACGGGACAGTTCTTC. As protein: CASSESEATGQFF.

This clone was recorded a few times. The chain employs TRBV2 and TRBJ2-6, with D unclear. The CDR3 extends over 15 amino acids. Germline V gives CDR1 SNHLY, CDR2 FYNNEI. V shed 5 bases and J shed 2 bases, with 10 bases lying between them. This CDR3 reads CASSRMGTGANVLTF. CDR3 bases: TGTGCCAGCAGTCGAATGGGCACTGGGGCCAACGTCCTGACTTTC. Full variable domain (remainder filled in from reference TRBV2 and TRBJ2-6): EPEVTQTPSHQVTQMGQEVILRCVPISNHLYFYWYRQILGQKVEFLVSFYNNEISEKSEIFDDQFSVERPDGSNFTLKIRSTKLEDSAMYFCASSRMGTGANVLTFGAGSRLTVL.

A few counts support this clone. This chain connects TRBV18 to TRBJ1-2; 9 bases agree with TRBD1. The CDR3 covers 15 residues. V lost 6 bases and J lost 4; bases outside the gene matches: 9. In germline, CDR1 is KGHSH, CDR2 LQKENI. The CDR3 DNA is TGTGCCAGCTCCCCCGGGACAGGGCAGATCTATGGCTACACCTTC. This gives the protein CASSPGTGQIYGYTF.

Concerning this clone itself: One end of the junction varies from germline; a read error may be responsible. The chain has TRBV6-5 and TRBJ1-5, with 10 bases matching TRBD1. The germline gives CDR1 MNHEY, CDR2 SVGAGI. The CDR3 spans 14 residues. CDR3 nucleotides: TGTGCCATCAGTCCGGGACAGGGGAATCAGCCCCAGCATTTT. Translation: CAISPGQGNQPQHF.